This T cell receptor beta chain was sequenced for a study of shared clonotypes between healthy human individuals. Whole-study context: Donors, aged 18 to 49, were a couple of women and three men.

The V gene lost 1 base and the J gene lost 0 bases, with 13 bases spanning the gap. The CDR3 is 17 amino acids. Germline V CDR1 and CDR2: MGHDK, SYGVNS. It was across several immunoSEQ plates that each subset's genomic DNA was evenly split. Clones were read by immunoSEQ multiplex PCR, and TCRdb kept only the in-frame ones, dropping some. The profile covers millions of clones, with roughly nine tenths appearing a single time and 0.14% taken by the ten largest. Sequenced: naive CD4+ T cells sorted from blood. The sample's subset: CD45RA+ positively selected. The sequence derives from a man between 18 and 35 years old in good health. V is TRBV25-1 and J is TRBJ1-3; a weak D match, TRBD1 (5 bases). The CDR3 DNA is TGTGCCAGCAGTGAATTGGGGGGGACGTCCTCTGGAAACACCATATATTTT. Amino acid sequence: CASSELGGTSSGNTIYF.